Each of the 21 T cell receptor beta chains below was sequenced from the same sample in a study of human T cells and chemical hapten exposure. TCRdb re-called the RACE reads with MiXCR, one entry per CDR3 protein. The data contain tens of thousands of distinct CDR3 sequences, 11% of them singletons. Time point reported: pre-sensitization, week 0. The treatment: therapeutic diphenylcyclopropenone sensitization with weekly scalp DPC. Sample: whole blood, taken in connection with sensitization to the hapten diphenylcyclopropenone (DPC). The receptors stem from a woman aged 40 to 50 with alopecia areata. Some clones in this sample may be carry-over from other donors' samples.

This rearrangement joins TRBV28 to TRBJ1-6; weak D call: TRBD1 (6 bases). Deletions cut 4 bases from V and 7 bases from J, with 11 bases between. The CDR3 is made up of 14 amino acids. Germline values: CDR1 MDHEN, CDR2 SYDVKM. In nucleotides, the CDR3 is TGTGCCAGCAGTTCATTGAGGGGGAATTCACCCCTCCACTTT. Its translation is CASSSLRGNSPLHF.

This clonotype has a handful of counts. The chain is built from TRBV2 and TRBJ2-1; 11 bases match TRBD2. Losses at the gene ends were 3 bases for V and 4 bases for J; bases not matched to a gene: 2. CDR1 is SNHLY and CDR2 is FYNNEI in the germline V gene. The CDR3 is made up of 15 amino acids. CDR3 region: CASSETSGEYNEQFF. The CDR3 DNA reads TGTGCCAGCAGTGAGACTAGCGGGGAGTACAATGAGCAGTTCTTC.

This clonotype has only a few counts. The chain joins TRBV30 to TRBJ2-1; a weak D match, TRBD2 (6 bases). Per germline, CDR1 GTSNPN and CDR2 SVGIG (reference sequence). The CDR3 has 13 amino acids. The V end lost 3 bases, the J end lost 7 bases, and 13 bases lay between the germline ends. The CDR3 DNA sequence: TGTGCCTGGAGCCCGGGACTCAGAAATGAGCAGTTCTTC. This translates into CAWSPGLRNEQFF.

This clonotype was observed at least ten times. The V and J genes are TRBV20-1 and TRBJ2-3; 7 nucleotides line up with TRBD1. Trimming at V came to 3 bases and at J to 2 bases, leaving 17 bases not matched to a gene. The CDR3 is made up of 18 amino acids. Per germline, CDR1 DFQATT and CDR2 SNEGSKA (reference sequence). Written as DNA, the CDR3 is TGCAGTGCTAGTGGCCAGGTCCTCAGGGGGTTAAACACAGATACGCAGTATTTT. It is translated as CSASGQVLRGLNTDTQYF.

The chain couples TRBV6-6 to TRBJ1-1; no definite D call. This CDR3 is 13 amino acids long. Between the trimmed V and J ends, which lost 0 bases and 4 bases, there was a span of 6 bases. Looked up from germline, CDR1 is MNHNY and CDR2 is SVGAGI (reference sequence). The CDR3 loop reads CASSYSPGTEAFF. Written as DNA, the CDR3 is TGTGCCAGCAGTTACTCGCCTGGCACTGAAGCTTTCTTT.

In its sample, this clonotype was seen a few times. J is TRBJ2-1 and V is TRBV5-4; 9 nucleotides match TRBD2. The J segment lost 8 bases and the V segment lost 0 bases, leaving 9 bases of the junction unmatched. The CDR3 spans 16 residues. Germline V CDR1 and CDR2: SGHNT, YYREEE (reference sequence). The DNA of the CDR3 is TGTGCCAGCAGCTTGGGCGGGAGGGCCCAGGGCGATGAGCAGTTCTTC. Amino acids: CASSLGGRAQGDEQFF. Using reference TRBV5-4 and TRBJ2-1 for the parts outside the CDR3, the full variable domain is ETGVTQSPTHLIKTRGQQVTLRCSSQSGHNTVSWYQQALGQGPQFIFQYYREEENGRGNFPPRFSGLQFPNYSSELNVNALELDDSALYLCASSLGGRAQGDEQFFGPGTRLTVL.

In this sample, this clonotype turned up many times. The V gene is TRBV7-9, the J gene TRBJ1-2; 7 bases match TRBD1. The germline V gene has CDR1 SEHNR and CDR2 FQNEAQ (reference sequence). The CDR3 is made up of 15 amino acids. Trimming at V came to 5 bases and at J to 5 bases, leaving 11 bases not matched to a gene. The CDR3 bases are TGTGCCAGCAGCCCCCCGGGTCTCAGGGGGTATGGCTACACCTTC. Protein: CASSPPGLRGYGYTF.

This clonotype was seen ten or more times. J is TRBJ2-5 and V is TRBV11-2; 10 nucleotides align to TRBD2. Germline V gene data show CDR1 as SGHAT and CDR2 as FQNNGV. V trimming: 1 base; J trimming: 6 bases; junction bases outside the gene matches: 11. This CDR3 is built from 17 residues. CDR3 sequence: CASSLGPAGGPSQTQYF. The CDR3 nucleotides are TGTGCCAGCAGCTTAGGGCCAGCGGGAGGGCCCTCGCAGACCCAGTACTTC.

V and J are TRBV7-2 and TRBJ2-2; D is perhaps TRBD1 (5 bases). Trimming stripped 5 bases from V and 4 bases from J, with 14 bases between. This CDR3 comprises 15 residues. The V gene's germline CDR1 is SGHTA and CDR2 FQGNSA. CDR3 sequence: CASSPQVQGTGELFF. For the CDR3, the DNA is TGTGCCAGCAGCCCCCAGGTCCAGGGCACCGGGGAGCTGTTTTTT.

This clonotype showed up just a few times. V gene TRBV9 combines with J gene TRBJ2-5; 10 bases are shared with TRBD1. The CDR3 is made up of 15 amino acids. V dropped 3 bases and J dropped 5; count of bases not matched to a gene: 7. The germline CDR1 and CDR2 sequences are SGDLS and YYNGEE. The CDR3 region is CASSGGQGGRETQYF. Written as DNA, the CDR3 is TGTGCCAGCAGCGGAGGACAGGGGGGCCGGGAGACCCAGTACTTC.

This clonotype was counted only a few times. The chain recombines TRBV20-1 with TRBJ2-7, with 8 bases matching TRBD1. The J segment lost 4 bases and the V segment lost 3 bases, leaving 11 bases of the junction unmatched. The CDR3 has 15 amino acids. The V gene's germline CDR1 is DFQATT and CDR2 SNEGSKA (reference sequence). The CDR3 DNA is TGCAGTGCTAGGCTGGTCAGGGGGCTTGAGTACGAGCAGTACTTC. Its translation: CSARLVRGLEYEQYF.

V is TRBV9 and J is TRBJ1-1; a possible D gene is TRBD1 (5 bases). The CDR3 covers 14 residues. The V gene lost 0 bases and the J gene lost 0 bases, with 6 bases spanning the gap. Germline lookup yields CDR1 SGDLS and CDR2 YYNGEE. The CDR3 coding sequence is TGTGCCAGCAGCGTAGGACAGATGAACACTGAAGCTTTCTTT. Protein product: CASSVGQMNTEAFF.

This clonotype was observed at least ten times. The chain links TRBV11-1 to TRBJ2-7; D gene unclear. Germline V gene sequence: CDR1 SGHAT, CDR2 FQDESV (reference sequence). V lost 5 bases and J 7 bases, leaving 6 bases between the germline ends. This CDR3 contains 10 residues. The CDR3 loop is CASSPLEQYF. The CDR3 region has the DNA TGTGCCAGCAGCCCCCTTGAGCAGTACTTC.

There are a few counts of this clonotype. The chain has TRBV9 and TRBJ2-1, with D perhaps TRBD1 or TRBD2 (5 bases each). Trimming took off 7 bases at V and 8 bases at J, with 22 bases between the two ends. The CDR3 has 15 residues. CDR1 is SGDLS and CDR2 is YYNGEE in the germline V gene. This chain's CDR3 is CASGTRDPNGDEQFF. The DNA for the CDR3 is TGTGCCAGCGGGACCCGGGACCCCAATGGGGATGAGCAGTTCTTC. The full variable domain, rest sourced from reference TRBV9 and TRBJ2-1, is DSGVTQTPKHLITATGQRVTLRCSPRSGDLSVYWYQQSLDQGLQFLIQYYNGEERAKGNILERFSAQQFPDLHSELNLSSLELGDSALYFCASGTRDPNGDEQFFGPGTRLTVL.

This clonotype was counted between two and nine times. CDR3: CASSVGGLAERETQYF. CDR3 bases: TGTGCCAGCAGCGTAGGTGGACTAGCGGAGAGAGAGACCCAGTACTTC. The rearrangement links TRBV9 to TRBJ2-5; 10 bases align to TRBD2. This CDR3 comprises 16 residues. From germline, CDR1 is SGDLS and CDR2 YYNGEE. The V gene end was trimmed by 0 bases and the J gene end by 4 bases; junction bases not matched to a gene: 6.

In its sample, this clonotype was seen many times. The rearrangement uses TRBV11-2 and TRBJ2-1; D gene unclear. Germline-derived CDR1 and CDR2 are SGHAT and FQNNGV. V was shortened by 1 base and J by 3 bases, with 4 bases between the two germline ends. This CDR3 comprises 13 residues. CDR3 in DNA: TGTGCCAGCAGCTTAGGGCTCTACAATGAGCAGTTCTTC. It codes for CASSLGLYNEQFF.

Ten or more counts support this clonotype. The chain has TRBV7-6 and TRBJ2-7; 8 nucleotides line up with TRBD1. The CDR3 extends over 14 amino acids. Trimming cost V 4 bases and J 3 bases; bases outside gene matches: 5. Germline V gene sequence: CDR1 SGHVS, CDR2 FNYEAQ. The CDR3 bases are TGTGCCAGCAGCTCCTCGGACAGGGACTACGAGCAGTACTTC. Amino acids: CASSSSDRDYEQYF.

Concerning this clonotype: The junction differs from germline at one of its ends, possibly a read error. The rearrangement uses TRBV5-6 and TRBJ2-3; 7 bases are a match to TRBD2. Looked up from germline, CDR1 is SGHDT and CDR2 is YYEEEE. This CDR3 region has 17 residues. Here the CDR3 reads CACSFYGGASGSDTQYF. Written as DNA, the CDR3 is TGTGCCTGCAGCTTTTACGGCGGGGCTAGCGGTTCAGATACGCAGTATTTT. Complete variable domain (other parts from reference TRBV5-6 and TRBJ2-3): DAGVTQSPTHLIKTRGQQVTLRCSPKSGHDTVSWYQQALGQGPQFIFQYYEEEERQRGNFPDRFSGHQFPNYSSELNVNALLLGDSALYLCACSFYGGASGSDTQYFGPGTRLTVL.

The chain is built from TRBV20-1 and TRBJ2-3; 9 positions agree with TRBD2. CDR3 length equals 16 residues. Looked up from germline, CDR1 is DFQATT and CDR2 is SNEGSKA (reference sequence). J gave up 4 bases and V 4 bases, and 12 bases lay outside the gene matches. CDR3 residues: CSATQRGGRAADTQYF. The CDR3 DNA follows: TGCAGTGCTACCCAAAGAGGCGGGAGGGCGGCAGATACGCAGTATTTT.

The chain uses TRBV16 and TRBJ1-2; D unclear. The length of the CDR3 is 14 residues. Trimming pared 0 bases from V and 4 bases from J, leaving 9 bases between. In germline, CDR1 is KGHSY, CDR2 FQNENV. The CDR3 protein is CASSQSLGPYGYTF. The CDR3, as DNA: TGTGCCAGCAGCCAATCGCTTGGCCCCTATGGCTACACCTTC.

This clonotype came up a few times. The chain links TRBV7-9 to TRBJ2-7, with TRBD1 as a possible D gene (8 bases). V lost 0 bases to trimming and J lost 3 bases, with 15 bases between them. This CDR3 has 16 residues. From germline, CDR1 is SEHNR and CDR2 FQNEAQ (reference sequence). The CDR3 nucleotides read TGTGCCAGCAGCTTAGCGGGAGCGGGACAGGACTACGAGCAGTACTTC. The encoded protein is CASSLAGAGQDYEQYF.